Following are 20 T cell receptor beta chains from one sample sequenced in a study of blood T cell repertoires in COVID-19. Sequenced by immunoSEQ multiplex PCR; TCRdb stores in-frame clones only, minus some. Found here are 45,000 to 55,000 clones, approximately 90% of them singletons; the top ten hold around 30%. Material: peripheral blood. The receptor set was obtained from an elderly woman with acute or convalescent COVID-19.

The V call is TRBV7-2, the J call TRBJ2-5; no reliable D call. The CDR3 is made up of 13 amino acids. Germline CDR1 is SGHTA and CDR2 is FQGNSA. V lost 5 bases, J lost 2 bases, and 9 bases lay in between. This chain's CDR3 is CASSRFIQETQYF. The CDR3 nucleotides are TGTGCCAGCAGCCGGTTTATACAAGAGACCCAGTACTTC.

This chain joins TRBV29-1 and TRBJ2-5; maybe TRBD1 (6 bases). The CDR3 sequence is 15 residues long. Germline assignment: CDR1 SQVTM and CDR2 ANQGSEA. The ends were cut back, 5 bases at V and 5 bases at J, with 21 bases in the middle. CDR3 region: CSVRSWGGGGETQYF. As DNA, the CDR3 is TGCAGCGTTCGGTCTTGGGGTGGGGGCGGGGAGACCCAGTACTTC.

The V and J genes are TRBV6-5 and TRBJ1-5; D remains unclear. This CDR3 has 12 amino acids. V was pared by 5 bases and J by 6 bases, with 8 bases between. The germline V gene has CDR1 MNHEY and CDR2 SVGAGI. The CDR3 is CASSTRSQPQHF. CDR3 sequence (DNA): TGTGCCAGCAGTACCCGGAGTCAGCCCCAGCATTTT.

This sequence joins TRBV6-5 and TRBJ2-1; possible D gene TRBD1, 6 bases. The CDR3 totals 12 residues. Trimming left V 2 bases short and J 14 bases short, with 13 bases between. Germline V gene lookup returns CDR1 MNHEY and CDR2 SVGAGI. CDR3 coding DNA: TGTGCCAGCAGTTACGGGGGCGGGTCGGAGTTCTTC. Translation: CASSYGGGSEFF.

V gene TRBV2 combines with J gene TRBJ1-4; D not resolved. Germline CDR1 is SNHLY and CDR2 is FYNNEI. CDR3 length equals 13 residues. Trimming cost V 7 bases and J 0 bases, with 6 bases left between them. DNA for the CDR3: TGTGCCAGCATTACAGCAACTAATGAAAAACTGTTTTTT. It specifies CASITATNEKLFF.

The genes are TRBV7-8 and TRBJ1-2; unclear D gene. V lost 8 bases, J lost 8 bases, and 12 bases lay in between. The CDR3 extends over 11 amino acids. CDR1 and CDR2 from the germline V gene are SGHVS and FQNEAQ. CDR3 in amino acids: CASGGGGGYTF. The CDR3 nucleotides read TGTGCCAGCGGAGGAGGAGGAGGCTACACCTTC.

V gene TRBV5-8 combines with J gene TRBJ1-5, with TRBD1 as a possible D gene (6 bases). V shed 5 bases and J shed 5 bases, with 17 bases lying between them. Germline loops: CDR1 SGHTS, CDR2 YDEGEE. The CDR3 totals 15 residues. CDR3 sequence: CASSPRGAFDQPQHF. Here the CDR3 DNA reads TGTGCCAGCAGTCCTCGGGGGGCCTTCGATCAGCCCCAGCATTTT.

This rearrangement joins TRBV20-1 to TRBJ1-1; D not resolved. The V end lost 0 bases, the J end lost 11 bases, and 10 bases lay between the germline ends. Germline V gene sequence: CDR1 DFQATT, CDR2 SNEGSKA (reference sequence). The CDR3 is 11 residues long. CDR3 region: CSARDPSGAFF. CDR3 nucleotide sequence: TGCAGTGCTAGAGACCCCTCCGGGGCTTTCTTT.

The V and J genes are TRBV18 and TRBJ1-6; 7 bases are shared with TRBD1. From germline, CDR1 is KGHSH and CDR2 LQKENI. CDR3 length: 14 amino acids. The J segment lost 5 bases and the V segment lost 5 bases, leaving 3 bases of the junction unmatched. This CDR3 is CASSSGTDNSPLHF. CDR3 bases: TGTGCCAGCTCAAGTGGGACAGATAATTCACCCCTCCACTTT.

This chain joins TRBV5-4 and TRBJ2-7, with TRBD2 as a possible D gene (5 bases). Germline V gives CDR1 SGHNT, CDR2 YYREEE (reference sequence). Trimming cost V 0 bases and J 3 bases, with 7 bases left between them. The CDR3 is 13 amino acids. CDR3 sequence: CASSLARGYEQYF. The DNA for the CDR3 is TGTGCCAGCAGCTTGGCCCGGGGCTACGAGCAGTACTTC.

The rearrangement links TRBV5-1 to TRBJ1-4, with TRBD1 identical over 8 bases. Per germline, CDR1 SGHRS and CDR2 YFSETQ. CDR3 size: 14 residues. V shed 5 bases and J 5 bases; nucleotides not matched to a gene: 5. This CDR3 is CASSQTGDNEKLFF. As DNA, the CDR3 is TGCGCCAGCAGTCAGACAGGGGACAATGAAAAACTGTTTTTT. The full variable domain, rest sourced from reference TRBV5-1 and TRBJ1-4, is KAGVTQTPRYLIKTRGQQVTLSCSPISGHRSVSWYQQTPGQGLQFLFEYFSETQRNKGNFPGRFSGRQFSNSRSEMNVSTLELGDSALYLCASSQTGDNEKLFFGSGTQLSVL.

The chain couples TRBV12-3 or TRBV12-4 to TRBJ2-5; D uncertain. Trimming took 3 bases from V and 2 from J, leaving 7 bases between them. This CDR3 spans 13 amino acids. CDR3 sequence: CASSFPLQETQYF. Written as DNA, the CDR3 is TGTGCCAGCAGTTTCCCACTACAAGAGACCCAGTACTTC.

This sequence joins TRBV11-2 and TRBJ2-4; TRBD2 matches at 7 bases. After removal of 4 bases from V and 2 bases from J, the junction contained 8 bases not matched to a gene. The CDR3 has 16 residues. CDR1 is SGHAT and CDR2 is FQNNGV in the germline V gene. The CDR3 loop reads CASSSRLANTKNIQYF. The CDR3 bases are TGTGCCAGCAGCTCCCGACTAGCTAATACCAAAAACATTCAGTACTTC. Full variable domain (outside the CDR3, taken from reference TRBV11-2 and TRBJ2-4): EAGVAQSPRYKIIEKRQSVAFWCNPISGHATLYWYQQILGQGPKLLIQFQNNGVVDDSQLPKDRFSAERLKGVDSTLKIQPAKLEDSAVYLCASSSRLANTKNIQYFGAGTRLSVL.

V is TRBV3-1 (or the pseudogene TRBV3-2) and J is TRBJ1-1, with D tentatively TRBD1 (6 bases). There are 14 residues in the CDR3. Germline V gene sequence: CDR1 LGHDT, CDR2 YNNKEL (reference sequence). V dropped 2 bases and J dropped 4 bases, with 11 bases sitting between them. CDR3 DNA sequence: TGTGCCAGCAGCCAAATACAGGGAGCCACTGAAGCTTTCTTT. Amino acids: CASSQIQGATEAFF.

V and J are TRBV30 and TRBJ2-7, with D possibly matching TRBD1 (7 bases). V lost 4 bases and J 4 bases, leaving 14 bases between the germline ends. This CDR3 region has 13 residues. The germline V gene has CDR1 GTSNPN and CDR2 SVGIG (reference sequence). CDR3 in amino acids: CAWKRQGGYEQYF. DNA for the CDR3: TGTGCCTGGAAAAGACAGGGAGGTTACGAGCAGTACTTC.

J is TRBJ1-2 and V is TRBV6-2 or TRBV6-3; D is undetermined. Trimming left V 2 bases short and J 2 bases short, with 12 bases between. The CDR3 runs 15 residues. The V gene's germline CDR1 is MNHEY and CDR2 SVGEGT. Here the CDR3 reads CASSYLREKNYGYTF. For the CDR3, the DNA is TGTGCCAGCAGTTACCTCCGGGAAAAAAACTATGGCTACACCTTC.

The chain is built from TRBV4-2 and TRBJ1-3, with TRBD1 identical over 9 bases. The V gene end was trimmed by 5 bases and the J gene end by 1 base; junction bases not matched to a gene: 6. Germline CDR1 reads LGHNA; CDR2 reads YNFKEQ. The CDR3 has 16 amino acids. The CDR3 region has the DNA TGTGCCAGCAGCTTGCGGACAGGGGAGTCTGGAAACACCATATATTTT. Its translation: CASSLRTGESGNTIYF.

The chain is built from TRBV19 and TRBJ1-4; 7 bases are shared with TRBD1. Germline V gives CDR1 LNHDA, CDR2 SQIVND (reference sequence). The V and J ends lost 1 base and 8 bases, in that order; junction bases with no gene match: 10. This CDR3 comprises 16 residues. CDR3 sequence reads: CASSIAFDRVREKLFF. The CDR3 DNA follows: TGTGCCAGTAGTATAGCCTTTGACAGGGTGCGCGAAAAACTGTTTTTT.

CDR3 sequence (DNA): TGTGCCAGCAGCTTGGCCTCCGGGGGGGTTACAGATACGCAGTATTTT. Amino acids: CASSLASGGVTDTQYF. V usage is TRBV5-4 and J usage is TRBJ2-3; 8 bases are shared with TRBD2. Looked up from germline, CDR1 is SGHNT and CDR2 is YYREEE (reference sequence). The J segment lost 3 bases and the V segment lost 0 bases, leaving 6 bases of the junction unmatched. This CDR3 comprises 16 residues.

The chain links TRBV7-9 to TRBJ1-5; TRBD1 matches at 9 bases. The V segment lost 3 bases and the J segment 10 bases; nucleotides outside the gene matches: 7. The CDR3 has 14 amino acids. Germline CDR1 SEHNR, CDR2 FQNEAQ (reference sequence). In nucleotides, the CDR3 is TGTGCCAGCAGCTTGGGGGACAGGGAAGGCCCCCAGCATTTT. Translating it yields CASSLGDREGPQHF.